This TCR beta chain was sequenced during a study of T cell repertoires in cytomegalovirus infection. Via MiXCR, TCRdb re-called the reads, giving one row per CDR3 protein. The sample has about 310,000 distinct CDR3 sequences, roughly 25% seen once. Whole-study results and caveats: Cumulative frequency (of public TCR beta family members) identified carriers of CMV plus the relevant HLA.

The CDR3 spans 16 residues. Germline V gene data show CDR1 as SGHTA and CDR2 as FQGNSA. V was shortened by 5 bases and J by 6 bases, with 22 bases between the two germline ends. This clonotype has just a few counts. What it binds is not known. The rearrangement links TRBV7-2 to TRBJ1-1; maybe TRBD1 (5 bases). The source was cultured PBMCs, collected from culture after CMV antigen stimulation. The TCR was taken from a human donor in good health (CMV status not recorded). Some clones in this sample may be carry-over from other donors' samples. The CDR3 here is CASSARGGYPASEAFF. For the CDR3, the DNA is TGTGCCAGCAGCGCCCGGGGGGGGTATCCCGCCTCTGAAGCTTTCTTT.